This is a list of T cell receptor beta chains from one sample in a study of early T cells in non-severe SARS-CoV-2 infection. In TCRdb, the 5' RACE reads were re-called with MiXCR into one record per CDR3 protein. The sample gives 80,000 to 95,000 distinct CDR3 sequences, roughly 15% of which show up once; 5% to 5.5% is in the top ten. The sequencing here drew on whole blood, taken at baseline. These receptor sequences come from an adult who was a healthcare worker with PCR-confirmed SARS-CoV-2 infection or an uninfected control (not recorded which). Both conserved end residues are part of each CDR3. A D gene is named only where the DNA matches it firmly. Size tells how often a clone was seen (once, few, many) or the class of an expanded clone, and some rows leave it out.

clone size	V gene	J gene	D gene	CDR3 DNA	CDR3 protein
few	TRBV5-6	TRBJ1-5	TRBD1	TGTGCCAGCAGCCTGACAGGGGGCCGTCAGCCCCAGCATTTT	CASSLTGGRQPQHF
many	TRBV20-1	TRBJ1-4	NA	TGCAGTGCTAGAGATGACAAGGAAAAACTGTTTTTT	CSARDDKEKLFF
NA	TRBV19	TRBJ2-1	TRBD2	TGTGCCAGTAGTATCCTAGCGGGAGGCAGATACAATGAGCAGTTCTTC	CASSILAGGRYNEQFF
few	TRBV5-4	TRBJ2-6	NA	TGTGCCAGCCACCTTTCTGGGGCCAACGTCCTGACTTTC	CASHLSGANVLTF
many	TRBV12-3/TRBV12-4	TRBJ1-2	NA	TGTGCCAGCGGACCTGGATCGTACGGCTACACCTTC	CASGPGSYGYTF
NA	TRBV10-3	TRBJ2-2	TRBD2	TGTGCCAGCGTAGGACTAGCGGAAACCGGGGAGCTGTTTTTT	CASVGLAETGELFF
few	TRBV3-1	TRBJ2-1	NA	TGTGCCAGCAGCCAAGTGTCCGGGACCACCTTCTTC	CASSQVSGTTFF
once	TRBV14	TRBJ2-2	NA	TGTGCCAGCAGCTCATTCCAATCACCGGTGGAGCTGTTTTTT	CASSSFQSPVELFF
few	TRBV20-1	TRBJ2-7	NA	TGCAGTGCCTCATTCGGGAACGAGCAGTACTTC	CSASFGNEQYF
few	TRBV20-1	TRBJ1-6	NA	TGCAGTGCTCCCAGTCTTAGGGGGTATAATTCACCCCTCCACTTT	CSAPSLRGYNSPLHF
many	TRBV12-3/TRBV12-4	TRBJ2-6	NA	TGTGCCAGCAGTTCCGGGGCCAACGTCCTGACTTTC	CASSSGANVLTF
once	TRBV5-1	TRBJ2-3	NA	TGCGCCAGCAGAAATTCGGATACGCAGTATTTT	CASRNSDTQYF
many	TRBV20-1	TRBJ1-5	NA	TGCAGTGCTAGAGTGGACCTCCGTTTTGATCAGCCCCAGCATTTT	CSARVDLRFDQPQHF
many	TRBV10-3	TRBJ1-5	TRBD1	TGTGCCATAAAGGAGACCGGGACAGGGGGTCAGCCCCAGCATTTT	CAIKETGTGGQPQHF
few	TRBV12-3/TRBV12-4	TRBJ2-3	NA	TGTGCCAGCAGTTTAGGGTGGAGCACAGATACGCAGTATTTT	CASSLGWSTDTQYF
NA	TRBV25-1	TRBJ2-5	NA	TGTGCCAGCAGTGTTCAGGGGACCCAGTACTTC	CASSVQGTQYF
NA	TRBV7-3	TRBJ2-1	NA	TGTGCCAGCAGCTCAGTCAGTGGGGATGAGCAGTTCTTC	CASSSVSGDEQFF
NA	TRBV24-1	TRBJ2-7	TRBD2	TGTGCCACCAGTGATGCTACTAGCGGGAGATCGGACGAGCAGTACTTC	CATSDATSGRSDEQYF
few	TRBV28	TRBJ2-1	TRBD2	TGTGCCACGGATAGCGGGAGCTACAATGAGCAGTTCTTC	CATDSGSYNEQFF
many	TRBV4-3	TRBJ2-1	TRBD2	TGCGCCAGCAGCCCGACCGGGGGGAACTACAATGAGCAGTTCTTC	CASSPTGGNYNEQFF
few	TRBV20-1	TRBJ2-1	NA	TGCAGTGCTAGTACGGGACCCTACAATGAGCAGTTCTTC	CSASTGPYNEQFF
few	TRBV4-2	TRBJ1-1	NA	TGTGCCAGCAGCCAAGATCAGGAGAGTAAAGAAGCTTTCTTT	CASSQDQESKEAFF
few	TRBV20-1	TRBJ2-5	TRBD2	TGCAGTGCTAGTTTGGGACTAGCGGGACAAGAGACCCAGTACTTC	CSASLGLAGQETQYF
few	TRBV7-9	TRBJ1-1	NA	TGTGCCAGCAGCTTAATAGGGTCCGAAGCTTTCTTT	CASSLIGSEAFF
NA	TRBV3-1	TRBJ2-7	NA	TGTGCCAGCAGCCAAGAAGGCTCAGGGGTTTACGAGCAGTACTTC	CASSQEGSGVYEQYF
few	TRBV5-1	TRBJ2-1	NA	TGCGCCAGCAGCTGGCAGGGTGAAGGCAATGAGCAGTTCTTC	CASSWQGEGNEQFF
few	TRBV4-1	TRBJ1-3	NA	TGCGCCAGCAGCCAAGGGATAGCCGGTGGAAACACCATATATTTT	CASSQGIAGGNTIYF
NA	TRBV19	TRBJ1-2	NA	TGTGCCAGTAGCCTTAACTATGGCTACACCTTC	CASSLNYGYTF
NA	TRBV20-1	TRBJ1-1	NA	TGCAGTGCTAGAGGCTCGACAGCCTTCATGAACACTGAAGCTTTCTTT	CSARGSTAFMNTEAFF
few	TRBV4-3	TRBJ1-1	TRBD1	TGCGCCAGCAGAAGACAGGGCCCGGGCACTGAAGCTTTCTTT	CASRRQGPGTEAFF
NA	TRBV12-3/TRBV12-4	TRBJ2-7	NA	TGTGCCAGCAGTTTTAGAACAACCTACGAGCAGTACTTC	CASSFRTTYEQYF
many	TRBV2	TRBJ2-2	NA	TGTGCCAGCCTTACACTTAAGGTCGGGGAGCTGTTTTTT	CASLTLKVGELFF
NA	TRBV29-1	TRBJ2-1	NA	TGCAGCGTTGTTCAGGTTACAGCGGTAAACAATGAGCAGTTCTTC	CSVVQVTAVNNEQFF
NA	TRBV5-5	TRBJ2-2	NA	TGTGCCAGCAGCGAGACTAGTCCCGGGGAGCTGTTTTTT	CASSETSPGELFF
NA	TRBV12-3/TRBV12-4	TRBJ2-3	TRBD2	TGTGCCAGCAGTTTACTAGCGGGAAACACAGATACGCAGTATTTT	CASSLLAGNTDTQYF
many	TRBV4-1	TRBJ2-1	NA	TGCGCCAGCAGCCGCGCCGGGACTTCCTCCTACAATGAGCAGTTCTTC	CASSRAGTSSYNEQFF
few	TRBV29-1	TRBJ2-2	TRBD1	TGCAGCGTCCGGACAGGGGCCAGCACCGGGGAGCTGTTTTTT	CSVRTGASTGELFF
many	TRBV9	TRBJ1-2	TRBD1	TGTGCCAGCAGCGCGACAGGGGTTGGCTACACCTTC	CASSATGVGYTF
many	TRBV27	TRBJ2-5	NA	TGTGCCAGCAGTTTGGTCGCGGAAGAGACCCAGTACTTC	CASSLVAEETQYF
few	TRBV7-2	TRBJ1-1	TRBD1	TGTGCCAGCAGCACGCGGACAGGGGACGAAGCTTTCTTT	CASSTRTGDEAFF
NA	TRBV10-3	TRBJ2-7	NA	TGTGCCATCAGCGGGGGCCGATCCTACGAGCAGTACTTC	CAISGGRSYEQYF
many	TRBV3-1	TRBJ2-1	NA	TGTGCCAGCAGCCAAGATGGAGCTGGAGTCAACCCATACAATGAGCAGTTCTTC	CASSQDGAGVNPYNEQFF
few	TRBV6-5	TRBJ2-5	TRBD2	TGTGCCAGCACCTCGGGGCTAGCGGGAGCAGAGACCCAGTACTTC	CASTSGLAGAETQYF
NA	TRBV10-3	TRBJ2-6	TRBD1	TGTGCCATCAGTGATATGGACAGGGGGAAGGCCAACGTCCTGACTTTC	CAISDMDRGKANVLTF
few	TRBV7-7	TRBJ1-5	TRBD1	TGTGCCAGCAGCCGTAACAGGGGGGTGAGGCAGCCCCAGCATTTT	CASSRNRGVRQPQHF
many	TRBV19	TRBJ1-2	NA	TGTGCCAGTAGTACTTTACAGCAATCTAACTATGGCTACACCTTC	CASSTLQQSNYGYTF